Shown below are 2 T cell receptor beta chains from a single sample sequenced in a study of blood T cell repertoires in COVID-19. Assay used: immunoSEQ multiplex PCR; TCRdb lists only in-frame clones, some missing. The profile covers roughly 250,000 clones, with around four fifths appearing a single time and roughly 4% taken by the ten largest. The sequenced sample was peripheral blood. These receptor sequences come from a woman aged 40 to 55 with active or convalescent COVID-19.

This clone was detected a few times. This rearrangement joins TRBV5-1 to TRBJ2-5; D gene ambiguous. Germline assignment: CDR1 SGHRS and CDR2 YFSETQ. The CDR3 consists of 14 residues. V lost 3 bases and J 2 bases, leaving 11 bases between the germline ends. CDR3 residues: CASSSGSLQETQYF. CDR3 in DNA: TGCGCCAGCAGCTCCGGGTCTCTTCAAGAGACCCAGTACTTC. Together with reference TRBV5-1 and TRBJ2-5, the CDR3 gives the full variable domain: KAGVTQTPRYLIKTRGQQVTLSCSPISGHRSVSWYQQTPGQGLQFLFEYFSETQRNKGNFPGRFSGRQFSNSRSEMNVSTLELGDSALYLCASSSGSLQETQYFGPGTRLLVL.

V gene TRBV4-1 combines with J gene TRBJ1-4; possible D gene TRBD1, 5 bases. The CDR3 is 17 residues long. CDR1 MGHRA and CDR2 YSYEKL come from the germline V gene. V was trimmed by 3 bases and J by 3 bases, leaving 17 bases between them. The DNA for the CDR3 is TGCGCCAGCAGCCATGTTGGCAGGGATAGAGCTAATGAAAAACTGTTTTTT. Its translation: CASSHVGRDRANEKLFF.